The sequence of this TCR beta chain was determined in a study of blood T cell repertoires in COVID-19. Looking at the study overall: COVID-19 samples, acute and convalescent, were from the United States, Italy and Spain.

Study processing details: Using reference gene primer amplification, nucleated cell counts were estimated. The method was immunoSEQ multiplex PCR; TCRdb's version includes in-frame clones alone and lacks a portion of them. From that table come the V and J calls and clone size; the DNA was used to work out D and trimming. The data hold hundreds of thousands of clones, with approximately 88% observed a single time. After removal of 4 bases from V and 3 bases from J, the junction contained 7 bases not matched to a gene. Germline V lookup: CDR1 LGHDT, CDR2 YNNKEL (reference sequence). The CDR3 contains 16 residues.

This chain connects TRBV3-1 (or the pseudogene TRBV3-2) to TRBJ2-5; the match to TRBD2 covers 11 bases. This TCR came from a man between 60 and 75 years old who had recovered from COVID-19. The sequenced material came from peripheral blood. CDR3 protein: CASSPLAGGGEETQYF. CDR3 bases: TGTGCCAGCAGCCCTCTAGCGGGAGGCGGCGAAGAGACCCAGTACTTC.